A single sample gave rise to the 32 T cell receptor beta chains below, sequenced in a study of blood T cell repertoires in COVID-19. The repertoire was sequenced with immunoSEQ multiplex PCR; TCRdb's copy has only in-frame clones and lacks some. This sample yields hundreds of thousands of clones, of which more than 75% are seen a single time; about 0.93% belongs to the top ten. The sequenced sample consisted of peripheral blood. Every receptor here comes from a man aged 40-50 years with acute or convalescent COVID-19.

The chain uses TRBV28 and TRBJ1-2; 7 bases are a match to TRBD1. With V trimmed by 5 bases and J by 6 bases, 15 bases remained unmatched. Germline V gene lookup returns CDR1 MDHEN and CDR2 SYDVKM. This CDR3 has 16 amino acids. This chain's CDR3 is CASSPPDRLEKDGYTF. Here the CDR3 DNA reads TGTGCCAGCAGTCCACCGGACAGGCTGGAGAAGGATGGCTACACCTTC.

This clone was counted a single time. CDR3 DNA sequence: TGTGCCAGCTCCCCAGGTAGCGGGGGGGCCACAGATACGCAGTATTTT. It is translated as CASSPGSGGATDTQYF. The chain uses TRBV18 and TRBJ2-3; 11 nucleotides match TRBD2. The CDR3 extends over 16 amino acids. Unmatched junction bases numbered 7, after V lost 6 bases and J lost 2 bases. Germline V gene lookup returns CDR1 KGHSH and CDR2 LQKENI.

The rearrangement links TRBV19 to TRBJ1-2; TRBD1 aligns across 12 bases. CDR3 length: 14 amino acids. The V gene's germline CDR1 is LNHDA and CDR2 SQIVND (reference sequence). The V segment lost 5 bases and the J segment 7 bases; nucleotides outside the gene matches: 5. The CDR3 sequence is CASSLGQGAGGYTF. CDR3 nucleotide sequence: TGTGCCAGTAGTTTGGGACAGGGGGCTGGTGGCTACACCTTC.

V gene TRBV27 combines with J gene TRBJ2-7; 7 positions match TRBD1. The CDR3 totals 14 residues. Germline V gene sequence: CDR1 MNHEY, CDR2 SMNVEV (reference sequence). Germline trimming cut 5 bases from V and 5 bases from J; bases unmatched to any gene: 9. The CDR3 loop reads CASSPLTGIDEQYF. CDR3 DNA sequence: TGTGCCAGCAGTCCCCTGACAGGGATCGACGAGCAGTACTTC.

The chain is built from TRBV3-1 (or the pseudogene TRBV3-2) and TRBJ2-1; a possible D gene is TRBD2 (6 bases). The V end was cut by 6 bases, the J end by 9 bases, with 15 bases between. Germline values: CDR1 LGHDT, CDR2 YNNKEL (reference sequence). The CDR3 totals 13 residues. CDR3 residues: CASSFLGGTEQFF. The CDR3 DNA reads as TGTGCCAGCAGTTTCCTCGGGGGTACTGAGCAGTTCTTC.

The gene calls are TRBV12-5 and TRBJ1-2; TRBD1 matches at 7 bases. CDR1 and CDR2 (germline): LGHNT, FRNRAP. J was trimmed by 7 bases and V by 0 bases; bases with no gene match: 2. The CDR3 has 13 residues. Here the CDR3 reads CASGLVDRVGYTF. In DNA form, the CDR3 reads TGTGCTAGTGGTTTGGTCGACAGGGTTGGCTACACCTTC.

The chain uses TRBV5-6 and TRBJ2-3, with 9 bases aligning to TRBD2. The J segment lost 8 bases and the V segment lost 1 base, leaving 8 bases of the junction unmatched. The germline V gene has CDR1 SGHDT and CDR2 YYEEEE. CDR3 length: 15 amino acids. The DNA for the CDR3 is TGTGCCAGCAGCTTGCTGGGCGGGGGGGCTTCTACGCAGTATTTT. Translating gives CASSLLGGGASTQYF.

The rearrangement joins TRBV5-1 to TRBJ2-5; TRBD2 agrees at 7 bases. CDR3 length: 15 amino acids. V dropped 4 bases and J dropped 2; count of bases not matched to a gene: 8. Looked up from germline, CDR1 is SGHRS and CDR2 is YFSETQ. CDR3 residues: CASSLRASGQETQYF. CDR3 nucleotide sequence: TGCGCCAGCAGCCTTCGGGCTAGCGGACAAGAGACCCAGTACTTC.

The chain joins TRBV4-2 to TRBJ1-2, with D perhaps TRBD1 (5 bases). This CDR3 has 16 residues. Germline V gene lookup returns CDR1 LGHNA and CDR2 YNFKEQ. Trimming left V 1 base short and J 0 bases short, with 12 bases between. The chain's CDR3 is CASSQAGEEANYGYTF. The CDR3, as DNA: TGTGCCAGCAGCCAAGCGGGGGAAGAAGCTAACTATGGCTACACCTTC.

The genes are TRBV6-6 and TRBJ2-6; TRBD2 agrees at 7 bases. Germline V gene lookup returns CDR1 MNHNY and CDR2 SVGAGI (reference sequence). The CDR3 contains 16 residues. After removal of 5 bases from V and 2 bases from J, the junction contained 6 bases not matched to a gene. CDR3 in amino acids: CASSAWGGAGANVLTF. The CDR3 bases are TGTGCCAGCAGTGCGTGGGGGGGAGCTGGGGCCAACGTCCTGACTTTC.

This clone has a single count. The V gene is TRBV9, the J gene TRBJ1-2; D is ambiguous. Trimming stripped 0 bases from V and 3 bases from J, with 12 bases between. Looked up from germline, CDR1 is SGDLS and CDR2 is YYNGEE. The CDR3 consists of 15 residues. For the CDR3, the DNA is TGTGCCAGCAGCGTAGCCCAGCTCGGGGACTATGGCTACACCTTC. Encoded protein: CASSVAQLGDYGYTF. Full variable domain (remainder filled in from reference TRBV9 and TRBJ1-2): DSGVTQTPKHLITATGQRVTLRCSPRSGDLSVYWYQQSLDQGLQFLIQYYNGEERAKGNILERFSAQQFPDLHSELNLSSLELGDSALYFCASSVAQLGDYGYTFGSGTRLTVV.

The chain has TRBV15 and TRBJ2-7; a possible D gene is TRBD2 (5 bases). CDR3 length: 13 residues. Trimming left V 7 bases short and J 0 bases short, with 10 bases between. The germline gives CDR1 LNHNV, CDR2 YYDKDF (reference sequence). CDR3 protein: CATKSGSSYEQYF. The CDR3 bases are TGTGCCACCAAGAGCGGTAGCTCCTACGAGCAGTACTTC.

The CDR3 sequence: CASSESGGGITGELFF. The CDR3 DNA is TGTGCCAGCAGTGAATCGGGGGGAGGGATCACCGGGGAGCTGTTTTTT. The chain combines TRBV6-1 with TRBJ2-2; 7 bases match TRBD2. Germline V gene lookup returns CDR1 MNHNS and CDR2 SASEGT. The trim removed 2 bases at V and 4 bases at J, leaving 7 bases unmatched. The CDR3 is made up of 16 amino acids.

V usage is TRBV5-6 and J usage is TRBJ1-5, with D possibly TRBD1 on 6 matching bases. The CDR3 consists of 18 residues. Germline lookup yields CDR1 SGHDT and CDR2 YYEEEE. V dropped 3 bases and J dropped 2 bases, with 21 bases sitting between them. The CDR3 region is CASSSQGKGTGGNQPQHF. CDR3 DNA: TGTGCCAGCAGCTCCCAGGGGAAGGGGACCGGAGGCAATCAGCCCCAGCATTTT.

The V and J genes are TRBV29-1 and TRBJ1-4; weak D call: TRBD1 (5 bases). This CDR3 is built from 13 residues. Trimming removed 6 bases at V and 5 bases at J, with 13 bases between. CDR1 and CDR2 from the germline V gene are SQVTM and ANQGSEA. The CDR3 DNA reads TGCAGCGTCGCGGGACTCTTAAATGAAAAACTGTTTTTT. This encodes CSVAGLLNEKLFF.

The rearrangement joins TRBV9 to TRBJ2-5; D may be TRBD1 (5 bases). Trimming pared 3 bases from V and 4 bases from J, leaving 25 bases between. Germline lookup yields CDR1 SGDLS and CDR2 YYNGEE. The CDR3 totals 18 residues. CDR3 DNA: TGTGCCAGCAGCGCCCATTCATCGACGCAGGGTTTAGGAGAGACCCAGTACTTC. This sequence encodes CASSAHSSTQGLGETQYF.

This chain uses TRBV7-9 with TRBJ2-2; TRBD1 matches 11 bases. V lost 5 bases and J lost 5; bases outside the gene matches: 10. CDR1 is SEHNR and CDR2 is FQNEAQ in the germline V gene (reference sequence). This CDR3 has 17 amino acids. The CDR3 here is CASSRGQDRGRTGELFF. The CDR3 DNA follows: TGTGCCAGCAGCCGAGGGCAGGACAGGGGGCGAACCGGGGAGCTGTTTTTT. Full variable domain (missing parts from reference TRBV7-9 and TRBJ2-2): DTGVSQNPRHKITKRGQNVTFRCDPISEHNRLYWYRQTLGQGPEFLTYFQNEAQLEKSRLLSDRFSAERPKGSFSTLEIQRTEQGDSAMYLCASSRGQDRGRTGELFFGEGSRLTVL.

The DNA of the CDR3 is TGTGCCAGCAGCTTGGGACAGGATCTCCCCCAGCATTTT. Translating it yields CASSLGQDLPQHF. The chain employs TRBV5-5 and TRBJ1-5, with D possibly TRBD1 on 6 matching bases. CDR1 and CDR2 from the germline V gene are SGHKS and YYEKEE (reference sequence). The V end was cut by 0 bases, the J end by 10 bases, with 11 bases between. The CDR3 contains 13 residues. The whole variable domain, filled in from reference TRBV5-5 and TRBJ1-5, reads DAGVTQSPTHLIKTRGQQVTLRCSPISGHKSVSWYQQVLGQGPQFIFQYYEKEERGRGNFPDRFSARQFPNYSSELNVNALLLGDSALYLCASSLGQDLPQHFGDGTRLSIL.

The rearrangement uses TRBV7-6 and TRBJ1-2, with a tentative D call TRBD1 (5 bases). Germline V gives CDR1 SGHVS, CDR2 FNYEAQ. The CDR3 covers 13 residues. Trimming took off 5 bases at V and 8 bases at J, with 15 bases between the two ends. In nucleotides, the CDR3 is TGTGCCAGCAGCCCCGAGACAGATCACGGCTACACCTTC. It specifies CASSPETDHGYTF.

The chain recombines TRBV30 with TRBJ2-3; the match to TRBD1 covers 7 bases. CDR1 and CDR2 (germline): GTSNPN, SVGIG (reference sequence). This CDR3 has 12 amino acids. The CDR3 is CAQGVGTDTQYF. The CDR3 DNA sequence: TGTGCGCAGGGGGTCGGCACAGATACGCAGTATTTT.

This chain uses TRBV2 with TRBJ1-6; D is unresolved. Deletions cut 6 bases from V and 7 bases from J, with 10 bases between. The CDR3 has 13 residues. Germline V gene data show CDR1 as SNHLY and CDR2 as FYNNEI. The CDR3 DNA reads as TGTGCCAGCAGACTCGCCTTCAATTCACCCCTCCACTTT. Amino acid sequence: CASRLAFNSPLHF.

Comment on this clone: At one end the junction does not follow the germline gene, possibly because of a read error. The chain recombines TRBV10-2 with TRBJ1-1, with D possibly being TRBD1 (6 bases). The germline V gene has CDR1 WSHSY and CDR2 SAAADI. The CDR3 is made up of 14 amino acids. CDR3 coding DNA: TGCGCCACCTCGACGGACAGATTGAAGACTGAAGCTTTCTTT. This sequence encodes CATSTDRLKTEAFF.

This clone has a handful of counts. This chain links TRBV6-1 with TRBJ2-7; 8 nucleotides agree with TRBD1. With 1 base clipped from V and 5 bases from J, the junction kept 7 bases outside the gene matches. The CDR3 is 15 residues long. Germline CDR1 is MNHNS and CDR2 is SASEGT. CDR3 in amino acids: CASSEGRTGYHEQYF. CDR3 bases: TGTGCCAGCAGTGAAGGTCGGACAGGGTACCACGAGCAGTACTTC.

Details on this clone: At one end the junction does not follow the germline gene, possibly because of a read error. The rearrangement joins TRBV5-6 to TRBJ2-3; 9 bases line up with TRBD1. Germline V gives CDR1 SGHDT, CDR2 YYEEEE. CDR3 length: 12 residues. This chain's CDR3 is CASSYGQGRKDF. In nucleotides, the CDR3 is TGTGCCAGCAGCTACGGACAGGGGAGGAAGGATTTT.

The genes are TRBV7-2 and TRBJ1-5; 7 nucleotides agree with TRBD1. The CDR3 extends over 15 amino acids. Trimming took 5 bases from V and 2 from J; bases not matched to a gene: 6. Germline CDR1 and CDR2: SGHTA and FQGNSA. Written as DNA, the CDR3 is TGTGCCAGCAGCGACAGGGTGGGAGGCAATCAGCCCCAGCATTTT. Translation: CASSDRVGGNQPQHF.

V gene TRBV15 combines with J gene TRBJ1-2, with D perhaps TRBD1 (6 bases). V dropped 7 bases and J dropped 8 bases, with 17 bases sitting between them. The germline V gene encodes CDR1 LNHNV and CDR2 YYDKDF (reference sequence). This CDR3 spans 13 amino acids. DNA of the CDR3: TGTGCCACCAAGGAACAGGGTTATCGAGGCTACACCTTC. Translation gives CATKEQGYRGYTF.

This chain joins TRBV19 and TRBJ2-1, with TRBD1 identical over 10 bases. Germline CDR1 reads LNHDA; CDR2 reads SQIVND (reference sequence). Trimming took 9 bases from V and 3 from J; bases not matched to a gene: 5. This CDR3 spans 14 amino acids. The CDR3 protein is CASQGQGIYNEQFF. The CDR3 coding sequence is TGTGCCAGCCAGGGACAGGGGATCTACAATGAGCAGTTCTTC.

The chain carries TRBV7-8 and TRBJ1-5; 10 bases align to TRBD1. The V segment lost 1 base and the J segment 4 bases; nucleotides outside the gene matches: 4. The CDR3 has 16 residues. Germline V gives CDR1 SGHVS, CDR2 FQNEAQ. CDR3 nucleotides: TGTGCCAGCAGCTTAGTGGGGGGACAGGGGAATCAGCCCCAGCATTTT. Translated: CASSLVGGQGNQPQHF.

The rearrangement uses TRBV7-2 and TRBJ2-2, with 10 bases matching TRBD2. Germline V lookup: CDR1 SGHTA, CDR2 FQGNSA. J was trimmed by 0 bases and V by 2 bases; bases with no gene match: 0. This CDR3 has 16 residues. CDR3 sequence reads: CASSLLAGANTGELFF. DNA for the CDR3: TGTGCCAGCAGCTTACTAGCGGGGGCGAACACCGGGGAGCTGTTTTTT.

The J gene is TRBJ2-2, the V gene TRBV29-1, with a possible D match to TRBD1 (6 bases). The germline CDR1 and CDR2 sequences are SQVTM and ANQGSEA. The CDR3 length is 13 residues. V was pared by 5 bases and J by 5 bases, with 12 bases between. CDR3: CSVYTGSTGELFF. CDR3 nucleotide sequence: TGCAGCGTTTATACAGGGTCAACCGGGGAGCTGTTTTTT.

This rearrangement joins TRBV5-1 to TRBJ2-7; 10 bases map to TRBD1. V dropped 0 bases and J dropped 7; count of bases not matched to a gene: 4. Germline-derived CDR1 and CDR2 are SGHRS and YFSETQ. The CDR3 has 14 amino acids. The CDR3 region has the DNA TGCGCCAGCAGCTTGGCTGACAGGGGGCGGGAGCAGTACTTC. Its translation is CASSLADRGREQYF.

CDR3 protein: CASSLEVGRNQPQHF. The DNA for the CDR3 is TGTGCCAGCAGCTTAGAGGTAGGGAGGAATCAGCCCCAGCATTTT. The V call is TRBV7-6, the J call TRBJ1-5; D not certain. V lost 1 base and J 4 bases, leaving 11 bases between the germline ends. CDR1 and CDR2 from the germline V gene are SGHVS and FNYEAQ. The CDR3 has 15 amino acids. The full variable domain, rest sourced from reference TRBV7-6 and TRBJ1-5, is GAGVSQSPRYKVTKRGQDVALRCDPISGHVSLYWYRQALGQGPEFLTYFNYEAQQDKSGLPNDRFSAERPEGSISTLTIQRTEQRDSAMYRCASSLEVGRNQPQHFGDGTRLSIL.